These 27 T cell receptor beta chains share one sample of origin, sequenced in a study of cytomegalovirus exposure and HLA in healthy donors. Primers included in the PCR were 60 Vbeta and 13 Jbeta primers. The protocol was immunoSEQ multiplex PCR, while the TCRdb copy is restricted to in-frame clones and leaves out a portion. The sample shows around 270,000 clones, about 80% of them seen only once. What was sequenced was PBMCs. All receptors derive from a girl aged 2 to 9 in good health and CMV-seronegative.

J is TRBJ2-1 and V is TRBV28, with TRBD1 matching over 7 bases. Trimming removed 6 bases from V and 3 bases from J; junction bases left unmatched: 2. The germline V gene has CDR1 MDHEN and CDR2 SYDVKM. This CDR3 comprises 13 residues. The CDR3 region has the DNA TGTGCCAGCAGGACAGGGAACTACAATGAGCAGTTCTTC. This encodes CASRTGNYNEQFF. Complete variable domain (other parts from reference TRBV28 and TRBJ2-1): DVKVTQSSRYLVKRTGEKVFLECVQDMDHENMFWYRQDPGLGLRLIYFSYDVKMKEKGDIPEGYSVSREKKERFSLILESASTNQTSMYLCASRTGNYNEQFFGPGTRLTVL.

The chain recombines TRBV5-8 with TRBJ1-2; 9 positions match TRBD1. This CDR3 has 14 amino acids. V dropped 9 bases and J dropped 5; count of bases not matched to a gene: 11. Per the germline V gene, CDR1 is SGHTS and CDR2 is YDEGEE. In DNA, the CDR3 is TGTGCCAAGGTTCGGGACAGGGAGTCGTATGGCTACACCTTC. Protein product: CAKVRDRESYGYTF.

This chain links TRBV5-1 with TRBJ1-3; D call uncertain. Germline loops: CDR1 SGHRS, CDR2 YFSETQ. The CDR3 has 19 amino acids. Trimming left V 4 bases short and J 2 bases short, with 25 bases between. The CDR3 sequence is CASSEDGRTYSGTGNTIYF. The CDR3 region has the DNA TGCGCCAGCAGCGAAGACGGTCGGACGTATTCGGGGACTGGAAACACCATATATTTT. Filled out from reference TRBV5-1 and TRBJ1-3, the complete variable domain reads KAGVTQTPRYLIKTRGQQVTLSCSPISGHRSVSWYQQTPGQGLQFLFEYFSETQRNKGNFPGRFSGRQFSNSRSEMNVSTLELGDSALYLCASSEDGRTYSGTGNTIYFGEGSWLTVV.

The chain uses TRBV6-1 and TRBJ2-1; tentative D call: TRBD1 (6 bases). The CDR3 spans 15 residues. V shed 7 bases and J shed 4 bases, with 17 bases lying between them. Germline CDR1 and CDR2: MNHNS and SASEGT. The CDR3 DNA is TGTGCCAGCAAGTTCGTACAGGGATCTTACAATGAGCAGTTCTTC. This encodes CASKFVQGSYNEQFF.

The rearrangement links TRBV7-9 to TRBJ1-6; D may be TRBD1 (6 bases). In germline, CDR1 is SEHNR, CDR2 FQNEAQ (reference sequence). The CDR3 covers 17 residues. Trimming left V 1 base short and J 5 bases short, with 15 bases between. CDR3 DNA: TGTGCCAGCAGCTTAGTATCAGGCAGGGGCCATAATTCACCCCTCCACTTT. It yields the protein CASSLVSGRGHNSPLHF.

This clone showed up just a few times. V usage is TRBV10-2 and J usage is TRBJ1-2; D is perhaps TRBD1 (5 bases). This CDR3 contains 13 residues. Germline lookup yields CDR1 WSHSY and CDR2 SAAADI. The germline V and J ends were trimmed by 8 bases and 4 bases, with 14 bases remaining between them. The CDR3 sequence is CASGYDRSYGYTF. As DNA, the CDR3 is TGCGCCAGCGGATATGACAGAAGCTATGGCTACACCTTC.

J is TRBJ2-7 and V is TRBV9; 11 bases agree with TRBD2. CDR3 length: 15 amino acids. With V trimmed by 4 bases and J by 4 bases, 7 bases remained unmatched. Looked up from germline, CDR1 is SGDLS and CDR2 is YYNGEE. CDR3 in amino acids: CASSKTSGAFYEQYF. The DNA of the CDR3 is TGTGCCAGCAGCAAGACTAGCGGGGCATTTTACGAGCAGTACTTC.

The chain couples TRBV11-2 to TRBJ2-1; tentative D call: TRBD2 (6 bases). Germline V gene sequence: CDR1 SGHAT, CDR2 FQNNGV. Trimming cost V 0 bases and J 4 bases, with 10 bases left between them. The CDR3 length is 15 residues. CDR3 coding DNA: TGTGCCAGCAGCTTAGACGGGGGACCTTACAATGAGCAGTTCTTC. This translates into CASSLDGGPYNEQFF.

The V and J genes are TRBV2 and TRBJ1-1, with D perhaps matching TRBD1 (6 bases). Germline V gene data show CDR1 as SNHLY and CDR2 as FYNNEI. CDR3 length: 13 amino acids. The V end was cut by 6 bases, the J end by 4 bases, with 12 bases between. The CDR3 sequence: CASRTGTTTEAFF. The CDR3 DNA follows: TGTGCCAGCAGAACCGGGACAACCACTGAAGCTTTCTTT. Variable domain in full (rest from reference TRBV2 and TRBJ1-1): EPEVTQTPSHQVTQMGQEVILRCVPISNHLYFYWYRQILGQKVEFLVSFYNNEISEKSEIFDDQFSVERPDGSNFTLKIRSTKLEDSAMYFCASRTGTTTEAFFGQGTRLTVV.

The chain couples TRBV6-1 to TRBJ2-7, with no clear D. This CDR3 is 11 amino acids long. CDR1 and CDR2 (germline): MNHNS, SASEGT. Trimming took off 8 bases at V and 7 bases at J, with 12 bases between the two ends. The CDR3 DNA is TGTGCCAGCTCAAGTTTCGGGGAGCAGTACTTC. Protein product: CASSSFGEQYF.

CDR3 coding DNA: TGTGCCAGCAGCGTGAGTTCCAAGGGGCGGTATGGCTACACCTTC. Translating it yields CASSVSSKGRYGYTF. This rearrangement joins TRBV9 to TRBJ1-2; maybe TRBD1 (5 bases). V dropped 2 bases and J dropped 5 bases, with 16 bases sitting between them. Germline CDR1 SGDLS, CDR2 YYNGEE. There are 15 residues in the CDR3.

This clone was counted between two and nine times. The chain is built from TRBV27 and TRBJ2-7, with TRBD1 matching over 8 bases. Trimming took 7 bases from V and 5 from J; bases not matched to a gene: 13. The CDR3 is made up of 15 amino acids. Germline assignment: CDR1 MNHEY and CDR2 SMNVEV (reference sequence). The CDR3 reads CASTFPRQGPHEQYF. The CDR3 coding sequence is TGTGCCAGCACCTTTCCCCGACAGGGGCCCCACGAGCAGTACTTC.

This clone was counted a few times. This chain connects TRBV27 to TRBJ2-1; TRBD1 matches at 8 bases. From germline, CDR1 is MNHEY and CDR2 SMNVEV (reference sequence). CDR3 length equals 14 residues. J lost 6 bases, V lost 5 bases, and 6 bases had no gene match. The CDR3 bases are TGTGCCAGCAGTCCGACAGGGGCGTTCAATGAGCAGTTCTTC. This sequence encodes CASSPTGAFNEQFF.

The V and J genes are TRBV18 and TRBJ1-6; D gene ambiguous. V lost 2 bases and J 8 bases, leaving 16 bases between the germline ends. This CDR3 comprises 16 residues. Germline CDR1 reads KGHSH; CDR2 reads LQKENI. CDR3 loop: CASSPRQDWVDSPLHF. CDR3 DNA sequence: TGTGCCAGCTCACCAAGGCAGGATTGGGTGGATTCACCCCTCCACTTT.

The chain uses TRBV10-2 and TRBJ2-1; TRBD2 matches at 10 bases. The germline V gene encodes CDR1 WSHSY and CDR2 SAAADI. J was trimmed by 2 bases and V by 2 bases; bases with no gene match: 3. The CDR3 consists of 16 residues. CDR3 in amino acids: CASSERSGRAYNEQFF. CDR3 in DNA: TGCGCCAGCAGTGAGAGGAGCGGGAGGGCCTACAATGAGCAGTTCTTC.

The chain links TRBV27 to TRBJ2-1; 7 bases are shared with TRBD2. The CDR3 loop spans 13 amino acids. Germline CDR1 and CDR2: MNHEY and SMNVEV (reference sequence). With 8 bases clipped from V and 8 bases from J, the junction kept 9 bases outside the gene matches. The CDR3 nucleotides read TGTGCCAGCGGTCGCGGGAGACACGATGAGCAGTTCTTC. Residues: CASGRGRHDEQFF.

This chain links TRBV5-1 with TRBJ2-5, with a tentative D call TRBD1 (6 bases). CDR1 and CDR2 from the germline V gene are SGHRS and YFSETQ. V was trimmed by 2 bases and J by 1 base, leaving 9 bases between them. The CDR3 has 14 amino acids. The CDR3 protein is CASSFDRSQETQYF. CDR3 nucleotide sequence: TGCGCCAGCAGCTTCGACAGGAGCCAAGAGACCCAGTACTTC.

The chain recombines TRBV29-1 with TRBJ1-4; 7 nucleotides align to TRBD1. The V and J ends lost 5 bases and 8 bases, in that order; junction bases with no gene match: 11. Germline lookup yields CDR1 SQVTM and CDR2 ANQGSEA. This CDR3 region has 14 residues. The CDR3 nucleotides read TGCAGCGTTCGTGAATGGACAGGAGCCGAAAAACTGTTTTTT. It specifies CSVREWTGAEKLFF.

The chain couples TRBV5-1 to TRBJ2-3; D perhaps matches TRBD1 (7 bases). Germline V gene sequence: CDR1 SGHRS, CDR2 YFSETQ. The V end was cut by 4 bases, the J end by 0 bases, with 12 bases between. This CDR3 is 15 amino acids long. DNA for the CDR3: TGCGCCAGCAGCGACAGGGCGGGAAGCACAGATACGCAGTATTTT. Translated, it gives CASSDRAGSTDTQYF.

The chain uses TRBV30 and TRBJ2-1; TRBD2 agrees at 14 bases. J was trimmed by 3 bases and V by 4 bases; bases with no gene match: 14. CDR1 and CDR2 from the germline V gene are GTSNPN and SVGIG (reference sequence). The length of the CDR3 is 19 residues. CDR3 residues: CAWTHGTSGSWGFYNEQFF. The CDR3 DNA follows: TGTGCCTGGACTCACGGGACTAGCGGGAGCTGGGGGTTCTACAATGAGCAGTTCTTC. Full variable domain (outside the CDR3, taken from reference TRBV30 and TRBJ2-1): SQTIHQWPATLVQPVGSPLSLECTVEGTSNPNLYWYRQAAGRGLQLLFYSVGIGQISSEVPQNLSASRPQDRQFILSSKKLLLSDSGFYLCAWTHGTSGSWGFYNEQFFGPGTRLTVL.

The chain has TRBV19 and TRBJ2-1; D remains unclear. V dropped 0 bases and J dropped 7 bases, with 7 bases sitting between them. The CDR3 is made up of 13 amino acids. Germline V gives CDR1 LNHDA, CDR2 SQIVND (reference sequence). Here the CDR3 DNA reads TGTGCCAGTAGTATAGAAACCAGGAATGAGCAGTTCTTC. The encoded protein is CASSIETRNEQFF. Filled out from reference TRBV19 and TRBJ2-1, the complete variable domain reads DGGITQSPKYLFRKEGQNVTLSCEQNLNHDAMYWYRQDPGQGLRLIYYSQIVNDFQKGDIAEGYSVSREKKESFPLTVTSAQKNPTAFYLCASSIETRNEQFFGPGTRLTVL.

CDR3 loop: CASSINYGYEQYF. CDR3 coding DNA: TGTGCCAGTAGTATAAATTACGGCTACGAGCAGTACTTC. V gene TRBV19 combines with J gene TRBJ2-7; D is unclear. With 2 bases removed from V and 3 bases from J, the gap between germline ends came to 8 bases. The V gene's germline CDR1 is LNHDA and CDR2 SQIVND (reference sequence). This CDR3 has 13 residues.

J is TRBJ2-5 and V is TRBV29-1; D unresolved. Germline CDR1 reads SQVTM; CDR2 reads ANQGSEA. Trimming pared 7 bases from V and 4 bases from J, leaving 13 bases between. The CDR3 consists of 12 residues. The CDR3 protein is CSARISGETQYF. CDR3 DNA: TGCAGCGCCAGGATCAGTGGAGAGACCCAGTACTTC. The complete variable domain, with remaining parts taken from reference TRBV29-1 and TRBJ2-5, reads SAVISQKPSRDICQRGTSLTIQCQVDSQVTMMFWYRQQPGQSLTLIATANQGSEATYESGFVIDKFPISRPNLTFSTLTVSNMSPEDSSIYLCSARISGETQYFGPGTRLLVL.

Regarding this clone: A read error may produce the germline difference seen at one junction end. The rearrangement joins TRBV6-1 to TRBJ1-3, with D possibly TRBD1 on 6 matching bases. In germline, CDR1 is MNHNS, CDR2 SASEGT. This CDR3 region has 15 residues. CDR3 DNA: TGTGCCAGCAGCAGGACAGTCGGAACTGGAAACGCCATATATTTT. As protein: CASSRTVGTGNAIYF.

The chain couples TRBV19 to TRBJ2-5; TRBD2 matches 11 bases. Germline-derived CDR1 and CDR2 are LNHDA and SQIVND (reference sequence). CDR3 length: 18 amino acids. V lost 1 base to trimming and J lost 2 bases; unmatched junction nucleotides: 9. CDR3 DNA: TGTGCCAGTAGTATAGTAACTAGCGGGGGCCTAGTTCAAGAGACCCAGTACTTC. Its protein is CASSIVTSGGLVQETQYF.

The chain links TRBV7-8 to TRBJ2-7, with 9 bases identical to TRBD2. The junction had 5 bases not matched to a gene; V was cut back by 5 bases and J by 6 bases. The CDR3 extends over 13 amino acids. Germline assignment: CDR1 SGHVS and CDR2 FQNEAQ. The CDR3: CASSPSGMGEQYF. For the CDR3, the DNA is TGTGCCAGCAGCCCTAGCGGGATGGGCGAGCAGTACTTC.

This chain joins TRBV2 and TRBJ1-1; D may be TRBD1 (5 bases). V was cut by 6 bases and J by 1 base, with 9 bases left in between. The germline CDR1 and CDR2 sequences are SNHLY and FYNNEI. This CDR3 is built from 13 residues. CDR3 nucleotide sequence: TGTGCCAGCAGCCAGGGAGGGAACACTGAAGCTTTCTTT. Translation: CASSQGGNTEAFF.